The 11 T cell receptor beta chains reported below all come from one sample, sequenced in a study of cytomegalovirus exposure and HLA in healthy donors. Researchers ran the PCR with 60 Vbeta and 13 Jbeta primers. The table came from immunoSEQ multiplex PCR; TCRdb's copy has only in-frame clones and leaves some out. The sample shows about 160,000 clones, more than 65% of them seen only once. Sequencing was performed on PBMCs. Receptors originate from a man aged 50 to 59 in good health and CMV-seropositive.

The CDR3 DNA follows: TGTGCCATCATGACCGCCACAGGGGCTAGGAATGAGCAGTTCTTC. It yields the protein CAIMTATGARNEQFF. The chain uses TRBV10-3 and TRBJ2-1; 7 bases match TRBD1. CDR1 is ENHRY and CDR2 is SYGVKD in the germline V gene. The length of the CDR3 is 15 residues. V trimming: 7 bases; J trimming: 7 bases; junction bases outside the gene matches: 13.

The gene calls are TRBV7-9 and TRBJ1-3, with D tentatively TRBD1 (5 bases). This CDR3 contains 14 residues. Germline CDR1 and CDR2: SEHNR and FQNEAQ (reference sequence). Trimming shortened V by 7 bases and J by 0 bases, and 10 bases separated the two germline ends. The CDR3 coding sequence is TGTGCCAGCACACCAGGGCTCTCTGGAAACACCATATATTTT. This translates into CASTPGLSGNTIYF.

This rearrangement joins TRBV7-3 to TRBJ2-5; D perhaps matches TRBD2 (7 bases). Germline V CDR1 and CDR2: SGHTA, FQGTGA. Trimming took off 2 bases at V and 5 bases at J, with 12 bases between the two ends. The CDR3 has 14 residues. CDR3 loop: CASSLGGASETQYF. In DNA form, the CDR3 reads TGTGCCAGCAGCTTAGGGGGGGCTTCGGAGACCCAGTACTTC.

In DNA, the CDR3 is TGTGCCAGCAGTTTCAGAGGGTCGGGCGAGCAGTACGTC. This translates into CASSFRGSGEQYV. V gene TRBV28 combines with J gene TRBJ2-7; weak D call: TRBD2 (5 bases). The CDR3 extends over 13 amino acids. Germline V gene sequence: CDR1 MDHEN, CDR2 SYDVKM. Trimming pared 3 bases from V and 6 bases from J, leaving 12 bases between.

The CDR3, as DNA: TGTGCCAGCAGGGGGGCGGGGGTTGACTATGGCTACACCTTC. Amino acids: CASRGAGVDYGYTF. The V and J genes are TRBV7-9 and TRBJ1-2, with D possibly TRBD1 on 6 matching bases. The CDR3 extends over 14 amino acids. Germline CDR1 and CDR2: SEHNR and FQNEAQ (reference sequence). Trimming removed 6 bases at V and 3 bases at J, with 14 bases between. Combining the CDR3 with reference TRBV7-9 and TRBJ1-2 gives the whole variable domain DTGVSQNPRHKITKRGQNVTFRCDPISEHNRLYWYRQTLGQGPEFLTYFQNEAQLEKSRLLSDRFSAERPKGSFSTLEIQRTEQGDSAMYLCASRGAGVDYGYTFGSGTRLTVV.

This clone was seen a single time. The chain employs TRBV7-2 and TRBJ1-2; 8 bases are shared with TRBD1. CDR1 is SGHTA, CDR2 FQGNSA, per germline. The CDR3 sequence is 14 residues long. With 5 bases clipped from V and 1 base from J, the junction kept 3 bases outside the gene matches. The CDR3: CASSRTGLNYGYTF. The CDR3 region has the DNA TGTGCCAGCAGCAGGACAGGGCTTAACTATGGCTACACCTTC.

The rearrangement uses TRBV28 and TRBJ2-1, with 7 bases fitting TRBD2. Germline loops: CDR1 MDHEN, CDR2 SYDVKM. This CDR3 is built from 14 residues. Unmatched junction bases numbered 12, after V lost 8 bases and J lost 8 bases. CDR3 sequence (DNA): TGTGCCAGCGGTCTAAGGGAGGGCCGGTATGAGCAGTTCTTC. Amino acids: CASGLREGRYEQFF.

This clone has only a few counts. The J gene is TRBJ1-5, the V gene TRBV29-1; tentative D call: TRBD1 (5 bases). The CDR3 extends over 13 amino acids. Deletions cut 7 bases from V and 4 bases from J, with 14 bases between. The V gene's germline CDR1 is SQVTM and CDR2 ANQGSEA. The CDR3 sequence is CSARDGGNQPQHF. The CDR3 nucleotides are TGCAGCGCTCGGGACGGGGGAAATCAGCCCCAGCATTTT. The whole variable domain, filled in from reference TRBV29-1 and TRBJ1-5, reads SAVISQKPSRDICQRGTSLTIQCQVDSQVTMMFWYRQQPGQSLTLIATANQGSEATYESGFVIDKFPISRPNLTFSTLTVSNMSPEDSSIYLCSARDGGNQPQHFGDGTRLSIL.

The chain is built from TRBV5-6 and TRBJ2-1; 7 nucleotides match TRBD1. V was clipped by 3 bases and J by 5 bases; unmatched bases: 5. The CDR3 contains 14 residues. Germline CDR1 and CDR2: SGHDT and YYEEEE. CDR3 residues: CASSWNRGDNEQFF. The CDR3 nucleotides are TGTGCCAGCAGCTGGAACAGGGGAGACAATGAGCAGTTCTTC.

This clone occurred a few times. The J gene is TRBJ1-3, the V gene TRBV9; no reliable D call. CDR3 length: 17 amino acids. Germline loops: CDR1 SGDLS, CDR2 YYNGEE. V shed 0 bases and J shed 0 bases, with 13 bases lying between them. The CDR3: CASSVDGGKNSGNTIYF. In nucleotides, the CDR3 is TGTGCCAGCAGCGTAGATGGAGGGAAAAACTCTGGAAACACCATATATTTT.

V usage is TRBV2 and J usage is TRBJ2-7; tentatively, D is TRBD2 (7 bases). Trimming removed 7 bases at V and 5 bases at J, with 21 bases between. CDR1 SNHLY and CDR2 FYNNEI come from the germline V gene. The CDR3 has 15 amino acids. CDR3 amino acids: CASTMGGVGGDEQYV. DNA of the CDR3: TGTGCCAGCACTATGGGGGGGGTTGGGGGCGACGAGCAGTACGTC.